The 8 T cell receptor beta chains in this list originate from one sample, sequenced in a study of CXCR3-negative and CXCR3-positive naive CD8 T cells (dated by TCRdb to about 2019). General findings and caveats noted by the study authors: TRB CDR3s from CXCR3-positive naive cells showed higher hydrophobicity (lower Kidera factor 4), lower energy, and higher strength and volume indices than CXCR3-negative naive cells.

The sequencing machine was a NextSeq 550. The Human TCR Profiling Kit (MiLaboratory) was used to make UMI-labeled 5' RACE TRB cDNA libraries. After the reads were reprocessed by TCRdb, one entry was made per CDR3 protein sequence, with no DNA. The table of this sample itemizes tens of thousands of distinct CDR3 sequences. About 0.8% of the sample is in the top ten clones. Their cognate antigens are unknown. Specimen: naive CXCR3+ CD8+ T cells from blood. What this sample's cell subset or site label stands for: CD45RO-CCR7+CD27+CD95- naive CD8+ T cells expressing CXCR3 (TNR3+). Source of these receptors: a human donor in good health. Some clones in this sample may be carry-over from other donors' samples.

The rearrangement uses TRBV28 and TRBJ2-2. In germline, CDR1 is MDHEN, CDR2 SYDVKM. CDR3 size: 12 residues. The CDR3 sequence: CASSFSAGELFF.

The J gene is TRBJ2-1, the V gene TRBV12-3 or TRBV12-4; TCRdb indicates TRBD1, and absent DNA this call remains unverified. This CDR3 contains 13 residues. CDR3 sequence: CASSQNRAGEQFF.

The rearrangement joins TRBV5-6 to TRBJ2-7; TCRdb reports TRBD2, a call that lacks DNA to check it against. Germline loops: CDR1 SGHDT, CDR2 YYEEEE. This CDR3 region has 13 residues. The CDR3 here is CASSPGLANRQYF.

The rearrangement uses TRBV29-1 and TRBJ1-1. The germline gives CDR1 SQVTM, CDR2 ANQGSEA. The CDR3 extends over 12 amino acids. This CDR3 reads CSVVGSNTEAFF.

The gene calls are TRBV20-1 and TRBJ2-5; TCRdb picks TRBD1, but there is no DNA to check that call. Germline V CDR1 and CDR2: DFQATT, SNEGSKA (reference sequence). This CDR3 contains 15 residues. CDR3: CSADPLSALQETQYF.

The genes are TRBV9 and TRBJ2-2; TCRdb designates TRBD1, a call that cannot be tested without DNA. Germline CDR1 is SGDLS and CDR2 is YYNGEE. This CDR3 has 16 amino acids. The CDR3 loop is CASSAYRDRGSGELFF.

The chain uses TRBV7-6 and TRBJ2-5; TCRdb gives TRBD1 as the D gene, but with no DNA this cannot be confirmed. CDR3 length: 16 amino acids. CDR1 is SGHVS, CDR2 FNYEAQ, per germline. The CDR3 here is CASSLTTGGAEKTQYF.

The chain couples TRBV28 to TRBJ2-1. Germline CDR1 is MDHEN and CDR2 is SYDVKM. CDR3 size: 15 residues. The CDR3 reads CASITHKFSYNEQFF.